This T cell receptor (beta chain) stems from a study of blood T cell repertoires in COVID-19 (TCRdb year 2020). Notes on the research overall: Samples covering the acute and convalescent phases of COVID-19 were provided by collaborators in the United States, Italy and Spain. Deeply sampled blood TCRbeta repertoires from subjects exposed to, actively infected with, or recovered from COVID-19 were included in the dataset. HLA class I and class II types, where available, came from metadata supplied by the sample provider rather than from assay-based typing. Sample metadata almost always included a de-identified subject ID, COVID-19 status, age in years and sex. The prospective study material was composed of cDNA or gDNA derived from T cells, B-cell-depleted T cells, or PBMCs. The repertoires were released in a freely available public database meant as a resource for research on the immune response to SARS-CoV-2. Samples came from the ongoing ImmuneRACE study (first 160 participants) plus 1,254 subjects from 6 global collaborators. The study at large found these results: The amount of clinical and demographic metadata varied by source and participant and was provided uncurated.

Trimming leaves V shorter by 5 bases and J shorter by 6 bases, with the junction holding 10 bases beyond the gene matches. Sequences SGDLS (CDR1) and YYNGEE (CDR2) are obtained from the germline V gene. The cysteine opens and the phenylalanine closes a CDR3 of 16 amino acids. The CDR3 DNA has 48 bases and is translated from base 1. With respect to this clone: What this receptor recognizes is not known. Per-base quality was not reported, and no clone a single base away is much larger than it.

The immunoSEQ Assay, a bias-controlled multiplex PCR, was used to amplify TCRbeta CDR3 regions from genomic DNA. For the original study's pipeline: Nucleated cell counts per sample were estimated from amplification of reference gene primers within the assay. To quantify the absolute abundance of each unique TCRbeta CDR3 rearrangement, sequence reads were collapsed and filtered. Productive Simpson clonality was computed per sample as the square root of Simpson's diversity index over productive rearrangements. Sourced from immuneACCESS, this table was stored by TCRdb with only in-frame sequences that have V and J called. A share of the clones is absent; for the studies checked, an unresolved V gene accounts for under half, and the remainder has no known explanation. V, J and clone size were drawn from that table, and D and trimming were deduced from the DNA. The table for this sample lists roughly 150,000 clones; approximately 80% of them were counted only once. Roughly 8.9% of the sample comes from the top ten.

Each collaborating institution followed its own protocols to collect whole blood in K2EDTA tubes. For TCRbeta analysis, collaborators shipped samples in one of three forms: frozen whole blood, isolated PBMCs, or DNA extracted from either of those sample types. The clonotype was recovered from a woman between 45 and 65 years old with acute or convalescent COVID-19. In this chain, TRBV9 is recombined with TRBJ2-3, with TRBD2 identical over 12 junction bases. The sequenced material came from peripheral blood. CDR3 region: CASSELAGGRGDTQYF. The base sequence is TGTGCCAGCAGTGAACTAGCGGGGGGCCGAGGGGATACGCAGTATTTT. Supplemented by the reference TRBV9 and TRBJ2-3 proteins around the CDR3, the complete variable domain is DSGVTQTPKHLITATGQRVTLRCSPRSGDLSVYWYQQSLDQGLQFLIQYYNGEERAKGNILERFSAQQFPDLHSELNLSSLELGDSALYFCASSELAGGRGDTQYFGPGTRLTVL.